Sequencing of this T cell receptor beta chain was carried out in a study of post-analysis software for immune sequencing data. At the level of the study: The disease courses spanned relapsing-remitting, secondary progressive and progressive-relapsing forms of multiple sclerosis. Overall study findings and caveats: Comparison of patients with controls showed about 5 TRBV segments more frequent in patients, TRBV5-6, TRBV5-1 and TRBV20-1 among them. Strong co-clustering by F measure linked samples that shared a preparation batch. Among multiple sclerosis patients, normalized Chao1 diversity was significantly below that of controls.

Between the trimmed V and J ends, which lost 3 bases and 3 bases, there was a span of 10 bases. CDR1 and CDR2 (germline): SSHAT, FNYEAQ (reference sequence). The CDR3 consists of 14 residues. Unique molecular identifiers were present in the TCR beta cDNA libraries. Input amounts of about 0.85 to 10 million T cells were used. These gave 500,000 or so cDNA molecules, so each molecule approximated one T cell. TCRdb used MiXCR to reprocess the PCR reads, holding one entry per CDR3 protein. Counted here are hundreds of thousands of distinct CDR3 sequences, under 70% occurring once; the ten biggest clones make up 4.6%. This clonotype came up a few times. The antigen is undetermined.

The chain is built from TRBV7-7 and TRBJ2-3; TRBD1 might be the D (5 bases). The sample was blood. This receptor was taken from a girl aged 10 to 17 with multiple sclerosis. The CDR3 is CASSLEGVTDTQYF. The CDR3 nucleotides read TGTGCCAGCAGCTTGGAAGGGGTTACAGATACGCAGTATTTT. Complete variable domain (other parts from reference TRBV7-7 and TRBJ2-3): GAGVSQSPRYKVTKRGQDVTLRCDPISSHATLYWYQQALGQGPEFLTYFNYEAQPDKSGLPSDRFSAERPEGSISTLTIQRTEQRDSAMYRCASSLEGVTDTQYFGPGTRLTVL.